This record covers a single T cell receptor beta chain. Its matching antigen is unknown. The data belong to a study of post-analysis software for immune sequencing data. Study at large: Courses of disease covered relapsing-remitting, secondary progressive and progressive-relapsing multiple sclerosis.

Unique molecular identifiers tagged the TCR beta cDNA libraries. Between about 1 and 11 million T cells gave rise to around 500,000 cDNA molecules. TCRdb re-called the PCR reads through MiXCR, storing one row per CDR3 protein. The data hold around 400,000 distinct CDR3 sequences, with about a third observed a single time. Germline V gives CDR1 MNHEY, CDR2 SVGEGT. This CDR3 spans 15 amino acids. Trimming at V came to 5 bases and at J to 2 bases, leaving 3 bases not matched to a gene. Broader study findings: Strong same-batch co-clustering of samples appeared with F measure clustering. Normalized Chao1 diversity was significantly lower in multiple sclerosis patients than in controls. Patients showed TRBV5-6, TRBV5-1 and TRBV20-1 among four to six TRBV segments more frequent than in controls.

The sequenced material came from blood. This TCR was sampled from a girl under 18 with multiple sclerosis. The V and J genes are TRBV6-2 or TRBV6-3 and TRBJ2-6; 7 bases are shared with TRBD2. DNA of the CDR3: TGTGCCAGCAGTCAGCGGGGTACTGGGGCCAACGTCCTGACTTTC. Translation: CASSQRGTGANVLTF.